This T cell receptor (beta chain) is drawn from a study of sequential checkpoint blockade in melanoma (dated by TCRdb to the late 2010s). Some background on the complete study: Patients were randomized 1:1 to first-line nivolumab followed by ipilimumab (arm A) or ipilimumab followed by nivolumab (arm B). Maintenance nivolumab came after both trial sequences. The investigation overall reported the following: Validation of the response-prediction model combining TCR metrics and mutation burden is needed in larger, independent patient cohorts.

TCRbeta CDR3 regions were immunosequenced from genomic DNA with the immunoSEQ Assay. Before high-throughput sequencing, the genomic DNA was amplified using bias-controlled multiplex PCR. Regarding the original processing steps: To quantify the absolute abundance of each unique TCRbeta CDR3 region, the sequences were collapsed and filtered. Clonality, defined as 1 minus Pielou's evenness, was calculated using productive rearrangements only. A previously published method was used to identify clones with significantly greater frequencies in on-treatment samples than in baseline samples. Not all clones reach the TCRdb copy of this immuneACCESS table, which keeps in-frame sequences only. Checked studies attribute under half of the gap to unresolved V genes and leave the rest unexplained. That table is the source of V, J and clone size, and D and trimming were worked out from the DNA. This sample has 25,000 to 30,000 clones in its table, and around 77% of those were observed once. Of the sample, less than 15% falls within the top ten clones.

Per the germline V gene, ENHRY is the CDR1 and SYGVKD is the CDR2. The CDR3, from cysteine to phenylalanine, totals 14 residues. Only the CDR3 region is kept as DNA, spanning 42 bases read in frame from base 1. V is pruned by 11 bases and J by 5 bases, leaving 7 bases of the junction without a gene match. Comment on this clone: The antigen it recognizes is unknown. No much larger clone exists at a distance of one base, and base qualities are not known.

The treatment or condition label corresponds to: randomized to nivolumab then ipilimumab (arm A) or the reverse (arm B). No trial patient had received prior DNA-damaging chemotherapy. On a FACS Aria II flow cytometer, live CD3+CD8+ cells that were negative for CD19 and CD56 were sorted from thawed PBMCs. CheckMate 064, a randomized, open-label phase II trial of sequential checkpoint blockade, was the source of the samples, all of which came from patients with melanoma. Leukapheresis was used to collect peripheral blood mononuclear cells, which were then purified with Ficoll-Paque and frozen in human serum with about 10% DMSO. Right after sorting, the blood CD3+CD8+ cells were verified to be >95% pure, and DNA extraction followed.

The receptor's source is a human donor with melanoma. Source: CD8+ T cells sorted from blood (inferred from file names), taken from a patient given nivolumab and ipilimumab in sequence. Here the chain combines TRBV10-3 and TRBJ2-1; TRBD2 matches 12 bases in the middle. The CDR3 protein sequence reads: CASRLAGVNNEQFF. The nucleotide sequence reads as follows: TGTGCCTCTCGACTAGCGGGGGTAAACAATGAGCAGTTCTTC.